The rows below give T cell receptor beta chains drawn from one sample of a study of cytomegalovirus exposure and HLA in healthy donors. Sequencing was performed with immunoSEQ multiplex PCR; in TCRdb, only in-frame clones are kept and a portion is missing. This table has 100,000 to 150,000 clones, 75% to 90% appearing once. The sample consisted of PBMCs. The receptor set was obtained from a female donor in good health and CMV-seropositive. The CDR3 runs from the conserved cysteine through the conserved F or W. Fields, in order: J gene, clone size, D gene, V gene, CDR3 protein, CDR3 DNA. A D gene is named only where the DNA matches it firmly. A clone size is listed for some rows: how often the clone was seen (once, few, many), or a class if it is expanded.

>TRBJ2-5|NA|NA|TRBV28
CASSSPSGERETQYF
TGTGCCAGCAGTTCCCCGTCAGGGGAGAGGGAGACCCAGTACTTC
>TRBJ1-2|NA|NA|TRBV18
CASSPGRGNYGYTF
TGTGCCAGCTCACCAGGGCGGGGTAACTATGGCTACACCTTC
>TRBJ2-7|few|NA|TRBV7-6
CASSLRQEAEQYF
TGTGCCAGCAGCTTAAGGCAGGAGGCGGAGCAGTACTTC
>TRBJ2-5|NA|NA|TRBV6-6
CASRSRTGQETQYF
TGTGCCAGCAGATCTCGGACGGGGCAAGAGACCCAGTACTTC
>TRBJ1-2|once|NA|TRBV5-1
CASSLGQLNYSYTF
TGCGCCAGCAGCTTGGGGCAGTTGAACTATAGCTACACCTTC
>TRBJ2-7|few|NA|TRBV6-5
CASSQRVQYEQYF
TGTGCCAGCAGTCAGAGGGTGCAATACGAGCAGTACTTC
>TRBJ2-2|NA|TRBD1|TRBV6-1
CASTSGTGVPGELFF
TGTGCCAGCACCTCCGGGACAGGGGTACCCGGGGAGCTGTTTTTT
>TRBJ1-2|NA|TRBD1|TRBV7-9
CASTEDRGRLPYGYTF
TGTGCCAGCACCGAGGACAGGGGAAGGCTTCCCTATGGCTACACCTTC
>TRBJ2-1|NA|TRBD2|TRBV7-3
CASSLMAGDINEQFF
TGTGCCAGCAGCTTAATGGCGGGGGATATCAATGAGCAGTTCTTC
>TRBJ1-1|once|NA|TRBV2
CASEFRGMNTEAFF
TGTGCCAGCGAATTCAGGGGCATGAACACTGAAGCTTTCTTT
>TRBJ1-1|NA|TRBD1|TRBV13
CASQGAGGGTEAFF
TGTGCCAGCCAAGGGGCAGGGGGCGGCACTGAAGCTTTCTTT
>TRBJ1-2|NA|NA|TRBV6-5
CATYRATLSYTF
TGTGCCACCTACAGGGCCACCCTCAGCTACACCTTC
>TRBJ2-7|NA|TRBD1|TRBV6-1
CASSPFFGTAYEQYF
TGTGCCAGCAGTCCCTTCTTCGGGACAGCTTACGAGCAGTACTTC
>TRBJ1-1|once|NA|TRBV29-1
CSVRVEGREAFF
TGCAGCGTTAGGGTGGAGGGCCGTGAAGCTTTCTTT
>TRBJ1-2|NA|TRBD1|TRBV2
CASTEGTDLSVGYTF
TGTGCCAGCACTGAGGGGACAGACCTCTCGGTTGGCTACACCTTC
>TRBJ1-2|NA|NA|TRBV28
CASSLGGYGYTF
TGTGCCAGCAGCCTCGGCGGGTATGGCTACACCTTC
>TRBJ1-1|NA|TRBD1|TRBV9
CASSRTGLEAFF
TGTGCCAGCAGCCGGACAGGCCTTGAAGCTTTCTTT
>TRBJ2-5|NA|NA|TRBV5-1
CASSLNAYSGNQETQYF
TGCGCCAGCAGCTTGAATGCGTATTCGGGAAACCAAGAGACCCAGTACTTC